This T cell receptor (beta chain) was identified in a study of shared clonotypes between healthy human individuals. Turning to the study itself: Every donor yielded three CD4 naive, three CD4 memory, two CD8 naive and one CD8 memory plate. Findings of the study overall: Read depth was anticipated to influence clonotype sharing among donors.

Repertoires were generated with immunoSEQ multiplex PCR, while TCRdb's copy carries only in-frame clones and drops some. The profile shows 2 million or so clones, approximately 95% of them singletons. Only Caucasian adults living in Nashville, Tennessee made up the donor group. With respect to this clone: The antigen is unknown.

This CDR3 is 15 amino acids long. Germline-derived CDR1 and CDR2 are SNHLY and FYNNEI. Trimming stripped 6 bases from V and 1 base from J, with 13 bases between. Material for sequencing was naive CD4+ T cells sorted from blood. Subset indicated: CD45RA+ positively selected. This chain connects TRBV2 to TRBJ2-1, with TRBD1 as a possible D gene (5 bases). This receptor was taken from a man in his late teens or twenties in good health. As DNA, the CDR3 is TGTGCCAGCAGGGGATGGACAATTTCCTACAATGAGCAGTTCTTC. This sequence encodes CASRGWTISYNEQFF.